A selection of T cell receptor beta chains follows, all from one sample in a study of blood T cell repertoires in COVID-19. Some clones are missing from TCRdb's copy, which holds only in-frame ones; the method was immunoSEQ multiplex PCR. In the table there are just over 200,000 clones, 70% to 90% of which are singletons. Sequencing was carried out using peripheral blood. These receptor sequences come from an elderly man with acute or convalescent COVID-19. Both conserved end residues are part of each CDR3. A D gene is named only where the DNA matches it firmly. Expanded clones are given a class, and other clones once, few, many or no size at all.

J gene	D gene	clone size	V gene	CDR3 protein	CDR3 DNA
TRBJ1-6	.	.	TRBV28	CAINGRGAGNSPLHF	TGTGCCATCAACGGGAGAGGGGCGGGCAATTCACCCCTCCACTTT
TRBJ1-1	TRBD1	.	TRBV18	CASAGQGRLMNTEAFF	TGTGCCAGCGCTGGACAGGGGCGCCTCATGAACACTGAAGCTTTCTTT
TRBJ1-2	.	.	TRBV9	CASSVASSVAYGYTF	TGTGCCAGCAGCGTAGCCAGTTCGGTAGCCTATGGCTACACCTTC
TRBJ1-2	TRBD1	.	TRBV7-2	CASSFDRGFYGYTF	TGTGCCAGCAGCTTTGACAGGGGTTTCTATGGCTACACCTTC
TRBJ2-1	.	.	TRBV12-5	CASGPPQYGYNEQFF	TGTGCTAGTGGTCCACCCCAATACGGCTACAATGAGCAGTTCTTC
TRBJ1-4	.	.	TRBV19	CASTGHVATNEKLFF	TGTGCCAGTACCGGACACGTTGCAACTAATGAAAAACTGTTTTTT
TRBJ1-5	.	.	TRBV28	CASSLYLRVGNQPQHF	TGTGCCAGCAGTTTATATCTCAGGGTTGGCAATCAGCCCCAGCATTTT
TRBJ1-1	TRBD1	.	TRBV18	CASSPQGWTGEAFF	TGTGCCAGCTCACCACAAGGGTGGACAGGAGAAGCTTTCTTT
TRBJ2-3	.	.	TRBV27	CASSLYRGTDTQYF	TGTGCCAGCAGTTTATACAGGGGCACAGATACGCAGTATTTT
TRBJ2-2	TRBD2	.	TRBV19	CASETGTTNTGELFF	TGTGCCAGTGAGACCGGGACTACGAACACCGGGGAGCTGTTTTTT
TRBJ2-2	TRBD2	.	TRBV5-6	CASSYRTSGSLTGELFF	TGTGCCAGCAGCTACCGGACTAGCGGGAGCCTCACCGGGGAGCTGTTTTTT
TRBJ2-2	TRBD2	.	TRBV5-1	CASSLATSGLGTGELFF	TGCGCCAGCAGCTTGGCAACTAGCGGCCTAGGGACCGGGGAGCTGTTTTTT
TRBJ2-3	TRBD2	.	TRBV7-2	CASSLVVTSGSTDTQYF	TGTGCCAGCAGCTTAGTTGTGACTAGCGGGAGCACAGATACGCAGTATTTT
TRBJ1-5	TRBD1	.	TRBV7-9	CASSLQGGQPQHF	TGTGCCAGCAGCTTACAGGGGGGCCAGCCCCAGCATTTT
TRBJ2-2	TRBD2	.	TRBV24-1	CATSVVGLAGLNTGELFF	TGTGCCACCAGTGTCGTCGGACTAGCGGGACTGAACACCGGGGAGCTGTTTTTT
TRBJ2-5	.	.	TRBV5-5	CASGLRTDNYGETQYF	TGTGCCAGCGGCCTCCGGACAGACAATTACGGGGAGACCCAGTACTTC
TRBJ1-4	TRBD1	medium-sized	TRBV3-1/TRBV3-2	CASSQTGAGEKLFF	TGTGCCAGCAGCCAGACAGGGGCTGGTGAAAAACTGTTTTTT
TRBJ1-1	.	.	TRBV12-3/TRBV12-4	CASSLWGREAFF	TGTGCCAGCAGTTTGTGGGGGAGGGAAGCTTTCTTT
TRBJ2-2	TRBD1	few	TRBV7-9	CASTDTGDHGELFF	TGTGCCAGCACCGATACAGGGGATCACGGGGAGCTGTTTTTT
TRBJ2-5	.	few	TRBV18	CASSPFSPGRGQETQYF	TGTGCCAGCTCACCGTTCTCTCCGGGACGGGGGCAAGAGACCCAGTACTTC
TRBJ2-2	TRBD2	.	TRBV9	CASSVEAGVYTGELFF	TGTGCCAGCAGCGTAGAAGCGGGAGTATACACCGGGGAGCTGTTTTTT
TRBJ2-5	TRBD2	.	TRBV5-1	CASSLGVSSGRARETQYF	TGCGCCAGCAGCTTGGGGGTCTCTAGCGGGAGGGCCCGGGAGACCCAGTACTTC
TRBJ2-3	TRBD2	.	TRBV18	CASSPGTSGTGTDTQYF	TGTGCCAGCTCACCCGGGACTAGCGGGACCGGGACAGATACGCAGTATTTT
TRBJ2-3	TRBD2	once	TRBV14	CASSPRTSTSTDTQYF	TGTGCCAGCAGCCCCCGGACTAGTACCAGCACAGATACGCAGTATTTT
TRBJ1-5	.	.	TRBV5-1	CASSLTGGSGQPQHF	TGCGCCAGCAGCTTGACGGGGGGCTCGGGTCAGCCCCAGCATTTT
TRBJ2-5	TRBD2	.	TRBV6-2/TRBV6-3	CASSRLAGGPRYQETQYF	TGTGCCAGCAGCCGACTAGCGGGAGGGCCGAGGTACCAAGAGACCCAGTACTTC
TRBJ1-5	.	.	TRBV18	CASSAGAGKGQPQHF	TGTGCCAGCTCTGCGGGAGCGGGTAAAGGGCAGCCCCAGCATTTT
TRBJ1-3	.	.	TRBV6-6	CASITGQRNTIYF	TGTGCCAGCATCACAGGACAGCGAAACACCATATATTTT
TRBJ1-5	TRBD1	.	TRBV27	CASSPGQGIMPQHF	TGTGCCAGCAGTCCAGGACAGGGTATTATGCCCCAGCATTTT
TRBJ2-1	TRBD2	.	TRBV19	CASSSIAGTYNEQFF	TGTGCCAGTAGTTCAATAGCGGGTACCTACAATGAGCAGTTCTTC
TRBJ2-5	.	few	TRBV7-9	CASSLARDSEETQYF	TGTGCCAGCAGCTTAGCCAGGGACTCGGAAGAGACCCAGTACTTC
TRBJ2-2	.	.	TRBV29-1	CSVQGLNTGELFF	TGCAGCGTCCAGGGGCTCAACACCGGGGAGCTGTTTTTT
TRBJ2-2	TRBD2	.	TRBV7-6	CASSLEAGAYTGELFF	TGTGCCAGCAGCTTAGAAGCGGGAGCCTACACCGGGGAGCTGTTTTTT
TRBJ2-7	.	.	TRBV6-5	CARHRHLSYEQYF	TGTGCCAGGCATAGACACCTCTCCTACGAGCAGTACTTC
TRBJ2-1	TRBD2	.	TRBV13	CASSSLTSGSYNEQFF	TGTGCCAGCAGCTCCCTGACTAGCGGGAGTTACAATGAGCAGTTCTTC
TRBJ2-1	TRBD2	.	TRBV6-5	CASSYPAGGGFNEQFF	TGTGCCAGCAGTTACCCCGCGGGAGGAGGTTTCAATGAGCAGTTCTTC
TRBJ1-2	.	.	TRBV19	CASSISGIGSYTF	TGTGCCAGTAGTATTTCAGGAATCGGGAGCTACACCTTC
TRBJ1-6	TRBD1	.	TRBV7-9	CASSTDRVDSPLHF	TGTGCCAGCAGCACCGACAGGGTAGATTCACCCCTCCACTTT
TRBJ2-7	TRBD1	.	TRBV7-6	CASSSRTGGFNEQYF	TGTGCCAGCAGCTCCCGGACAGGGGGCTTCAACGAGCAGTACTTC
TRBJ2-1	.	.	TRBV7-2	CASSTDWDIRWEQFF	TGTGCCAGCAGCACTGATTGGGACATCCGTTGGGAGCAGTTCTTC